This record looks at one T cell receptor (beta chain) sequence and its context. This sample stems from a study of T cell changes during pregnancy in multiple sclerosis. The data were produced by immunoSEQ multiplex PCR, yet TCRdb's version contains in-frame clones alone and is incomplete. The table records roughly 88,000 clones, 80% to 95% of them present only once. CDR1 and CDR2 (germline): LNHDA, SQIVND (reference sequence). The V and J ends lost 1 base and 7 bases respectively, with 13 bases between them. The CDR3 spans 15 residues. The sample consisted of peripheral blood, taken in the first trimester of pregnancy. This clonotype originated in a female donor with multiple sclerosis, enrolled in a pregnancy study. V gene TRBV19 combines with J gene TRBJ2-2; perhaps TRBD1 as D (5 bases). DNA of the CDR3: TGTGCCAGTAGTATAGTTGGCAGGGCACACGGGGAGCTGTTTTTT. Amino acid sequence: CASSIVGRAHGELFF.